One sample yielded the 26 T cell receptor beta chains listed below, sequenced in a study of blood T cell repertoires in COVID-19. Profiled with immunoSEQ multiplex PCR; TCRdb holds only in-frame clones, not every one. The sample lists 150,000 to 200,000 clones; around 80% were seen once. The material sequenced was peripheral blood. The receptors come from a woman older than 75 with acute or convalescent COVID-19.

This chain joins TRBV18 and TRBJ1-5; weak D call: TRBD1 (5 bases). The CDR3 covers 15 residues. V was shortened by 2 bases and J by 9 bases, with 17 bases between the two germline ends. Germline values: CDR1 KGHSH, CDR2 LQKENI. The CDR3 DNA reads TGTGCCAGCTCACCAAAACCGGGGGTATCGTCGCCCCAGCATTTT. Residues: CASSPKPGVSSPQHF.

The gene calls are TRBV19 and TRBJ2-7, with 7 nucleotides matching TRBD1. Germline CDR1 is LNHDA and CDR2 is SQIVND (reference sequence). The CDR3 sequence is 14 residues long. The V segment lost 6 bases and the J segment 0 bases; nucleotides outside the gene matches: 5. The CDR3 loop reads CASSPGQHSYEQYF. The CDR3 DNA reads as TGTGCCAGTAGCCCGGGACAGCACTCCTACGAGCAGTACTTC.

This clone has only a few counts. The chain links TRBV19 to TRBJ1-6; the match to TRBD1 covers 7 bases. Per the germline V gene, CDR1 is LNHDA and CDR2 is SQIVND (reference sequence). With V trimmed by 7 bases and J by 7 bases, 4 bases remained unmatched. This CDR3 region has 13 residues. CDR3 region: CASMTGHNSPLHF. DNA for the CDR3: TGTGCCAGTATGACAGGGCACAATTCACCCCTCCACTTT.

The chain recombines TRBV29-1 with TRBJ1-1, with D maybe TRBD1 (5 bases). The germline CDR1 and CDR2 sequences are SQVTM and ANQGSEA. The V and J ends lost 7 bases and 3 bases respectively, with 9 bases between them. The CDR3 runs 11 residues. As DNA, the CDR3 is TGCAGCGCTCAGGGTCACACTGAAGCTTTCTTT. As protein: CSAQGHTEAFF.

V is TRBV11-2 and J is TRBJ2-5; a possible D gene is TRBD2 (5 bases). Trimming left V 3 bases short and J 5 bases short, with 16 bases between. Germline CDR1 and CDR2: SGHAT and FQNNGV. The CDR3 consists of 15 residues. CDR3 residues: CASSFRLSGVETQYF. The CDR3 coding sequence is TGTGCCAGCAGCTTTCGACTAAGTGGGGTGGAGACCCAGTACTTC.

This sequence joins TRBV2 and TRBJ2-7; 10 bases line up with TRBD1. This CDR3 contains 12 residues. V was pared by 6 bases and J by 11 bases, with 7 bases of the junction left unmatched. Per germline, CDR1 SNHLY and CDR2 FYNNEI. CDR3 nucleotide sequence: TGTGCCAGCAGATCCGGGACAGGGGAGGAGTACTTC. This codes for CASRSGTGEEYF.

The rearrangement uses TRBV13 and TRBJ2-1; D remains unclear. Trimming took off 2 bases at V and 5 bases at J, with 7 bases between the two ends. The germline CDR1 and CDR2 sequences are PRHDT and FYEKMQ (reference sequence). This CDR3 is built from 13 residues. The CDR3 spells CASSLIVNNEQFF. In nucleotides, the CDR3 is TGTGCCAGCAGCTTAATAGTGAACAATGAGCAGTTCTTC.

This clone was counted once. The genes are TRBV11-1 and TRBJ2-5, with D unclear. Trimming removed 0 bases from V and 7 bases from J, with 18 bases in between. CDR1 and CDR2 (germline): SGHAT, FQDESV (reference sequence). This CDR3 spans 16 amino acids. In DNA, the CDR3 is TGTGCCAGCAGCTTAGCGCGGCCTCAAAATGGCGGGACCCAGTACTTC. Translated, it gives CASSLARPQNGGTQYF.

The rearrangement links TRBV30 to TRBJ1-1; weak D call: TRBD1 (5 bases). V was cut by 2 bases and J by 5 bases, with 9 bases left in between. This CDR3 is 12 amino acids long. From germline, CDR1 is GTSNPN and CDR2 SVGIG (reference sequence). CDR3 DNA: TGTGCCTGGAGTTTTCCAGGGACTGAAGCTTTCTTT. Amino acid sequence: CAWSFPGTEAFF.

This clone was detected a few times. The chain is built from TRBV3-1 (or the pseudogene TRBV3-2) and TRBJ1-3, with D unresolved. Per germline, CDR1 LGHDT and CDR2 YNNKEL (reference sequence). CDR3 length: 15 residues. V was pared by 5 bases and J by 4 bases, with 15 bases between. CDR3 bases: TGTGCCAGCAGCTCCCGTCGGGGAACCGGAAACACCATATATTTT. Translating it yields CASSSRRGTGNTIYF.

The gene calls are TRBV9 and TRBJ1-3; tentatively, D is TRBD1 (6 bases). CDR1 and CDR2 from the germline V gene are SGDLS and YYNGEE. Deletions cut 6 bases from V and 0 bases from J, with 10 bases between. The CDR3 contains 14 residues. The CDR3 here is CASNQDSSGNTIYF. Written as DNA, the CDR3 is TGTGCCAGCAATCAGGACAGCTCTGGAAACACCATATATTTT.

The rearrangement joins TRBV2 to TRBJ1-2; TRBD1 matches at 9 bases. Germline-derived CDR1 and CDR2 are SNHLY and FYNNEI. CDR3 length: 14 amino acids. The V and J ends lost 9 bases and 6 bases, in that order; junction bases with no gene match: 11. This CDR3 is CASKITGGYDGYTF. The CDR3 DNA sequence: TGTGCCAGTAAAATAACAGGGGGCTACGATGGCTACACCTTC.

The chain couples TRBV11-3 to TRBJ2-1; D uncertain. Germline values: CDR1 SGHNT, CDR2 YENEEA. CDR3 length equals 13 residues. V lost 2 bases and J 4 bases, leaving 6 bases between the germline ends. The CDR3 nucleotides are TGTGCCAGCAGCTTAAATCCTTACAATGAGCAGTTCTTC. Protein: CASSLNPYNEQFF.

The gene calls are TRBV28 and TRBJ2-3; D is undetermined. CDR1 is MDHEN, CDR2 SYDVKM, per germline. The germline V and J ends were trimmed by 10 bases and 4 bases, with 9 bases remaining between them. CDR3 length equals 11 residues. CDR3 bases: TGTGCCACCACAACCCCAGATACGCAGTATTTT. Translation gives CATTTPDTQYF.

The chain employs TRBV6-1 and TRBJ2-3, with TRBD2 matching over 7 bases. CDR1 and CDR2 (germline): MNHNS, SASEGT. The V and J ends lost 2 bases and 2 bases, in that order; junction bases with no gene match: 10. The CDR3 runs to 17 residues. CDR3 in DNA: TGTGCCAGCAGTGAAACAAAGTCTAGCGGATACACAGATACGCAGTATTTT. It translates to CASSETKSSGYTDTQYF.

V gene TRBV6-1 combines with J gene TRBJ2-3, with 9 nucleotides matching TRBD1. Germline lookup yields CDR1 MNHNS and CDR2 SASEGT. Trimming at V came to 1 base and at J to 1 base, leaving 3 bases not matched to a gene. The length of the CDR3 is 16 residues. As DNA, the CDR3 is TGTGCCAGCAGTGAAGGGAGGACAGGGGGCACAGATACGCAGTATTTT. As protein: CASSEGRTGGTDTQYF.

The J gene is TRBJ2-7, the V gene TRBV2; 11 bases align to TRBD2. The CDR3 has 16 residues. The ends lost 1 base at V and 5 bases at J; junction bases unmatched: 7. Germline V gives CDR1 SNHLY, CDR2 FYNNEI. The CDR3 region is CASSEGFSGRANEQYF. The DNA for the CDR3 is TGTGCCAGCAGTGAAGGGTTTAGCGGGAGGGCGAACGAGCAGTACTTC.

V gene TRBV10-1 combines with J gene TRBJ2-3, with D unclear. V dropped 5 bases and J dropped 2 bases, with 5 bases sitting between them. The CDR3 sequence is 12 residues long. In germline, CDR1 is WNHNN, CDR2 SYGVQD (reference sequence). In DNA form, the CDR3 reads TGCGCCAGCAGTCCTAACACAGATACGCAGTATTTT. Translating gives CASSPNTDTQYF.

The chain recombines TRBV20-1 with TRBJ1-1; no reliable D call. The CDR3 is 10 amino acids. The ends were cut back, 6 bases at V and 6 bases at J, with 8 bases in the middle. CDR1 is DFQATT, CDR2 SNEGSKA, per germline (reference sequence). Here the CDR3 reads CSALRAEAFF. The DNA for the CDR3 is TGCAGTGCCCTTCGCGCTGAAGCTTTCTTT.

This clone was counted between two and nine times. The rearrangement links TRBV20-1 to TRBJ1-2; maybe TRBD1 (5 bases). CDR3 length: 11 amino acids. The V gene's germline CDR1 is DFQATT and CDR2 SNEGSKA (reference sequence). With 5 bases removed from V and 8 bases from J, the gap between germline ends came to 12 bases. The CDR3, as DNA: TGCAGTGCTGGGGGAGGGTACGGCTACACCTTC. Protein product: CSAGGGYGYTF.

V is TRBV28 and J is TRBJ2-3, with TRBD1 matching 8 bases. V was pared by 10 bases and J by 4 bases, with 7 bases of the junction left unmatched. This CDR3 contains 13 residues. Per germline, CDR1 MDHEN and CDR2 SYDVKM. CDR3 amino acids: CAISGQGPDTQYF. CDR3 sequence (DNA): TGTGCCATTTCCGGACAGGGCCCAGATACGCAGTATTTT.

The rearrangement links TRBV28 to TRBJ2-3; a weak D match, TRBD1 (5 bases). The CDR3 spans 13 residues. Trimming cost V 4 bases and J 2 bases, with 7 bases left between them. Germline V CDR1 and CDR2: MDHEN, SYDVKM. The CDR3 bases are TGTGCCAGCAGTTCAGGGAACACAGATACGCAGTATTTT. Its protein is CASSSGNTDTQYF.

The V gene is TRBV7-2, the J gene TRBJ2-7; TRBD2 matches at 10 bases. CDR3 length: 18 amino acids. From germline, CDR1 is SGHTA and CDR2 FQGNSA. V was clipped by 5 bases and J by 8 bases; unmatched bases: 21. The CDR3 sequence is CASSQRSGGPTSPTKQYF. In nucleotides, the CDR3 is TGTGCCAGCAGCCAACGTAGCGGGGGGCCTACTTCGCCCACGAAGCAGTACTTC.

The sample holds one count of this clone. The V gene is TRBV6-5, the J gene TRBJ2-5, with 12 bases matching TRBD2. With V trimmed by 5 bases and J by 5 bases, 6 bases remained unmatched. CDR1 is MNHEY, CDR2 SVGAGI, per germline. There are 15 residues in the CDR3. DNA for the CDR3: TGTGCCAGCAGTCTAGCGGGAGGGCCCTTGGAGACCCAGTACTTC. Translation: CASSLAGGPLETQYF.

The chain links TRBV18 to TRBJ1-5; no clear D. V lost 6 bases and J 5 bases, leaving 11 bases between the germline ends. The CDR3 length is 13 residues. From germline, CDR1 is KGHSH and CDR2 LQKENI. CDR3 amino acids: CASSGTVYQPQHF. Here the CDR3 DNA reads TGTGCCAGCTCCGGTACCGTATATCAGCCCCAGCATTTT.

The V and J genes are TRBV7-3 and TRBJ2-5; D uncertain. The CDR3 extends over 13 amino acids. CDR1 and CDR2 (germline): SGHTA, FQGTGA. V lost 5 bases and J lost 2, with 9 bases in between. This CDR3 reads CASSPKPQETQYF. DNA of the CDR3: TGTGCCAGCAGCCCCAAGCCACAAGAGACCCAGTACTTC.